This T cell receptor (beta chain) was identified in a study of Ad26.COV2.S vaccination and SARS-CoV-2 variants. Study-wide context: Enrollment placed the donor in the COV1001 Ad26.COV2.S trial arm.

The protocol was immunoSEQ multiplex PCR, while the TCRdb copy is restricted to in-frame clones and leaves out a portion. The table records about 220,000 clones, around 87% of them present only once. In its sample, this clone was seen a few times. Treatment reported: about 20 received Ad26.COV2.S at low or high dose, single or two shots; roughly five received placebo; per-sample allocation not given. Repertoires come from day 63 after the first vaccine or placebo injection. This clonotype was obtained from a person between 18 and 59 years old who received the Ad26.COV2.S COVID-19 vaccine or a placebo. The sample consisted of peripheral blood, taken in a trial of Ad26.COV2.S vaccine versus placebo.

Written as DNA, the CDR3 is TGCGCCAGCAGCCACACGTCGGTGGGCTACGAGCAGTACTTC. As protein: CASSHTSVGYEQYF. This chain joins TRBV4-1 and TRBJ2-7; D gene unclear. Germline CDR1 and CDR2: MGHRA and YSYEKL. The V gene lost 3 bases and the J gene lost 3 bases, with 12 bases spanning the gap. The CDR3 totals 14 residues.